This TCR beta chain was identified during a study of identical twins. V lost 2 bases and J lost 1, with 11 bases in between. This CDR3 is 15 amino acids long. A single record per CDR3 protein comes from TCRdb applying MiXCR to the 5' RACE reads. The sample gives hundreds of thousands of distinct CDR3 sequences, 18% of which show up once; around 13% is in the top ten. This same sample was also taken into another study, of T cells expressing NK-cell markers. As that report states: Out of eight donors sequenced, seven tested HCMV-seropositive and the remaining one seronegative.

V usage is TRBV12-3 or TRBV12-4 and J usage is TRBJ1-1; no clear D. The clonotype comes from a young woman in good health. Sample: PBMCs. Here the CDR3 DNA reads TGTGCCAGCAGTTTAACCTCCGGTGGGAACACTGAAGCTTTCTTT. Amino acids: CASSLTSGGNTEAFF.